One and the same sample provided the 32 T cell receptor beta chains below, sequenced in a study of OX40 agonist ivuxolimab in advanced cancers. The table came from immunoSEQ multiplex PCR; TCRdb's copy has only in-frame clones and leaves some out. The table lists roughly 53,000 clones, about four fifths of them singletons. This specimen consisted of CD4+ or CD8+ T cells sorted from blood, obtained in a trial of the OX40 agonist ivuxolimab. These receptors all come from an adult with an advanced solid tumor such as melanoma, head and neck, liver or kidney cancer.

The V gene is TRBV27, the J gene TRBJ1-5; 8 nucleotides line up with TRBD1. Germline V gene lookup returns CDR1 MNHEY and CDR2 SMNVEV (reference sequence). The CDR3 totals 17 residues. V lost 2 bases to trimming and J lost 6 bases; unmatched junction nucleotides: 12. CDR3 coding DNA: TGTGCCAGCAGTTTACTGGGGACAGGCGCAAGAGGTCAGCCCCAGCATTTT. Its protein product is CASSLLGTGARGQPQHF.

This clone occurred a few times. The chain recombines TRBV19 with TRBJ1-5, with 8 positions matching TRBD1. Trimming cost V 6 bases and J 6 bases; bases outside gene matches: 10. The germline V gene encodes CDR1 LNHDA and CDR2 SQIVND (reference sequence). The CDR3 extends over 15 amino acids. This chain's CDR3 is CASRGAGGAPQPQHF. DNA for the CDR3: TGTGCCAGTAGGGGGGCAGGGGGCGCCCCTCAGCCCCAGCATTTT.

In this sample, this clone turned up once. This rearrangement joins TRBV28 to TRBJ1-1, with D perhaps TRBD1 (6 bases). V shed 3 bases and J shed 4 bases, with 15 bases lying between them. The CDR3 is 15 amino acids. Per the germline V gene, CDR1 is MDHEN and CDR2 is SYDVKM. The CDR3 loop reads CASSFFSGGATEAFF. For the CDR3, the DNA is TGTGCCAGCAGTTTTTTTTCCGGGGGCGCCACTGAAGCTTTCTTT.

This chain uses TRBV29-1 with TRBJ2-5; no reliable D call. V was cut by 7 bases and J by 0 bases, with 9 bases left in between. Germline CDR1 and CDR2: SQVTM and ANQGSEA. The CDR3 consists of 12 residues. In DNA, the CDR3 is TGCAGCGCCCAGGTAAACCAAGAGACCCAGTACTTC. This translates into CSAQVNQETQYF.

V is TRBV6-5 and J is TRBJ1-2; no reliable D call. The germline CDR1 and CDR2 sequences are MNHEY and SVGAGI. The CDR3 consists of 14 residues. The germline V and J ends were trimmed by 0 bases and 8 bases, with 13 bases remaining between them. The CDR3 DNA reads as TGTGCCAGCAGTTACTCGAACAGATTGGAAGGCTACACCTTC. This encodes CASSYSNRLEGYTF.

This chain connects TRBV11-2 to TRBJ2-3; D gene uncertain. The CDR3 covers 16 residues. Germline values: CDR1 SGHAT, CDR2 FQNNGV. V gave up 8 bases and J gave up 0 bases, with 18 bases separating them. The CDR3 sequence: CASHKLARPSTDTQYF. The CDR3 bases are TGTGCCAGCCATAAACTGGCCAGACCTAGCACAGATACGCAGTATTTT.

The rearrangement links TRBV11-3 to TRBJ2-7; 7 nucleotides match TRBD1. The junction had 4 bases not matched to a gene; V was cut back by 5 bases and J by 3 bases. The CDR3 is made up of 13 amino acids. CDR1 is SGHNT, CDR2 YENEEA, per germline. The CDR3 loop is CASSKGQNYEQYF. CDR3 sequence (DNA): TGTGCCAGCAGCAAGGGACAGAACTACGAGCAGTACTTC.

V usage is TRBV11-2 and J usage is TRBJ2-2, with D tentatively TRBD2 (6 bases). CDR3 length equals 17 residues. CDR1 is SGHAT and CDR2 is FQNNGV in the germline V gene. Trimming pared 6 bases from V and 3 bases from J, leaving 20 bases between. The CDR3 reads CASRPFSGTQDTGELFF. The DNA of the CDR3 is TGTGCCAGCAGGCCCTTCTCCGGGACTCAGGACACCGGGGAGCTGTTTTTT.

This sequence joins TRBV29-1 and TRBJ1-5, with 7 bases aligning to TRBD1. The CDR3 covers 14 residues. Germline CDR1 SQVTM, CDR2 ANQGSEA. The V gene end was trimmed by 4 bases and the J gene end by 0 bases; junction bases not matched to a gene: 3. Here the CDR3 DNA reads TGCAGCGTTGTACAGGGGTCTAGCAATCAGCCCCAGCATTTT. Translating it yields CSVVQGSSNQPQHF.

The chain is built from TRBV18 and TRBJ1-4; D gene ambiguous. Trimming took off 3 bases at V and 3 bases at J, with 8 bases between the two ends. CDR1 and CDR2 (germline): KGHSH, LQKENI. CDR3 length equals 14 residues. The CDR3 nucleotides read TGTGCCAGCTCACCGCTTTCATCTAATGAAAAACTGTTTTTT. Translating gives CASSPLSSNEKLFF.

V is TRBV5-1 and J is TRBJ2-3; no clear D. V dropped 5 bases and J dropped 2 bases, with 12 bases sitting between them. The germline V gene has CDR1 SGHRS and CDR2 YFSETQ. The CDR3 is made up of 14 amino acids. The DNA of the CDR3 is TGCGCCAGCAGTGAAGGACCGGCCACAGATACGCAGTATTTT. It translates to CASSEGPATDTQYF. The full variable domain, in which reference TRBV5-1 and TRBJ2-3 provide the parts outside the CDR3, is KAGVTQTPRYLIKTRGQQVTLSCSPISGHRSVSWYQQTPGQGLQFLFEYFSETQRNKGNFPGRFSGRQFSNSRSEMNVSTLELGDSALYLCASSEGPATDTQYFGPGTRLTVL.

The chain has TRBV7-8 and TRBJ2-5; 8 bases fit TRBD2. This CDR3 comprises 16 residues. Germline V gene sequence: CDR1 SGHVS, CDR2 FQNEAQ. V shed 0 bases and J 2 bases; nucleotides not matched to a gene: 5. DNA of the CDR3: TGTGCCAGCAGCTTAGCAACCGGGGGGGGACAAGAGACCCAGTACTTC. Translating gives CASSLATGGGQETQYF.

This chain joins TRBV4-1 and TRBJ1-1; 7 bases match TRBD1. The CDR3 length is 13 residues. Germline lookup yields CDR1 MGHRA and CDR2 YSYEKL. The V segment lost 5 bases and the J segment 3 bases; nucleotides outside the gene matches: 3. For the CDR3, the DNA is TGCGCCAGCAGCTGGGACAGTTACACTGAAGCTTTCTTT. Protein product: CASSWDSYTEAFF.

For the CDR3, the DNA is TGTGCCAGCAGCTTGCGGGGGGCCCTCCCTGGGGCCAACGTCCTGACTTTC. Protein product: CASSLRGALPGANVLTF. The rearrangement links TRBV13 to TRBJ2-6, with 8 bases aligning to TRBD2. CDR3 length: 17 amino acids. The J segment lost 2 bases and the V segment lost 3 bases, leaving 6 bases of the junction unmatched. Germline assignment: CDR1 PRHDT and CDR2 FYEKMQ (reference sequence).

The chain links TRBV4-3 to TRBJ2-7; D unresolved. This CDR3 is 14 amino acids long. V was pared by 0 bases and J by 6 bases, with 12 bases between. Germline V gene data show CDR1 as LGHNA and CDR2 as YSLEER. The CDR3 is CASSQDLVFGEQYF. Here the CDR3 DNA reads TGCGCCAGCAGCCAAGATCTCGTCTTTGGCGAGCAGTACTTC.

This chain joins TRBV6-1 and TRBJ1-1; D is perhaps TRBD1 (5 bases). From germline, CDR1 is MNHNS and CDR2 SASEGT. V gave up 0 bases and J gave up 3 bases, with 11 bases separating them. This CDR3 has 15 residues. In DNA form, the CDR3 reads TGTGCCAGCAGTGAAGCCCCTTGGGGGGACACTGAAGCTTTCTTT. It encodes CASSEAPWGDTEAFF.

As DNA, the CDR3 is TGTGCCAGCTCCGGGGGGCCCTATGAAAAACTGTTTTTT. Amino acids: CASSGGPYEKLFF. The gene calls are TRBV6-4 and TRBJ1-4; tentative D call: TRBD1 (6 bases). This CDR3 contains 13 residues. Trimming left V 8 bases short and J 6 bases short, with 13 bases between. CDR1 and CDR2 (germline): MRHNA, SNTAGT.

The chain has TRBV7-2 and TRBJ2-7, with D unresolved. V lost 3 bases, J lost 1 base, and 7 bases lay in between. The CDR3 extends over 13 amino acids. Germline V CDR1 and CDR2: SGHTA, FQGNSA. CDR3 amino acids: CASSFSRSYEQYF. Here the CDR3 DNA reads TGTGCCAGCAGCTTTTCTCGTTCCTACGAGCAGTACTTC.

In DNA, the CDR3 is TGTGCCAGCAGGACGACTCTGCGGGGGGTGGAGACCCAGTACTTC. Amino acids: CASRTTLRGVETQYF. The chain recombines TRBV7-2 with TRBJ2-5; 8 bases are shared with TRBD2. CDR1 SGHTA and CDR2 FQGNSA come from the germline V gene. CDR3 size: 15 residues. Trimming at V came to 6 bases and at J to 5 bases, leaving 11 bases not matched to a gene.

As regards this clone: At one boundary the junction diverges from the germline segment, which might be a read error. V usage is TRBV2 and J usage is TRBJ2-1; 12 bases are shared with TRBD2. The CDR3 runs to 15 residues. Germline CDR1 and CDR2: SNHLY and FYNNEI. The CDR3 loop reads CVSSSTSGSYNEQFF. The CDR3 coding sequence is TGTGTCAGCAGTTCGACTAGCGGGAGCTACAATGAGCAGTTCTTC. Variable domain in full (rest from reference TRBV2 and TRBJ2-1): EPEVTQTPSHQVTQMGQEVILRCVPISNHLYFYWYRQILGQKVEFLVSFYNNEISEKSEIFDDQFSVERPDGSNFTLKIRSTKLEDSAMYFCVSSSTSGSYNEQFFGPGTRLTVL.

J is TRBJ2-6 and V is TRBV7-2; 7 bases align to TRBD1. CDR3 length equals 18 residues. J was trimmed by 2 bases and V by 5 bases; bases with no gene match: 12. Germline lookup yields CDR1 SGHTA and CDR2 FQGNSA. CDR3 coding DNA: TGTGCCAGCAGCCTGGGACAGCTTACCTTCGCTGGGGCCAACGTCCTGACTTTC. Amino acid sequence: CASSLGQLTFAGANVLTF.

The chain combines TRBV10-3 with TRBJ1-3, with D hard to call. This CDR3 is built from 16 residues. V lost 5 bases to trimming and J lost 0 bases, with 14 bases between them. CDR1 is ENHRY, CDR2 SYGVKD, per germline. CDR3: CAISLAGGFSGNTIYF. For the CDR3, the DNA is TGTGCCATCAGTCTAGCAGGAGGTTTCTCTGGAAACACCATATATTTT.

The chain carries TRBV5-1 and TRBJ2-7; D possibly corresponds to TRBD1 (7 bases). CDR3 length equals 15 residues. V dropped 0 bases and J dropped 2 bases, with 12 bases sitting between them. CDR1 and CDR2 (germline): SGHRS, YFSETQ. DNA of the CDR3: TGCGCCAGCAGCTTGGGGCGGGGACAGACCTACGAGCAGTACTTC. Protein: CASSLGRGQTYEQYF.

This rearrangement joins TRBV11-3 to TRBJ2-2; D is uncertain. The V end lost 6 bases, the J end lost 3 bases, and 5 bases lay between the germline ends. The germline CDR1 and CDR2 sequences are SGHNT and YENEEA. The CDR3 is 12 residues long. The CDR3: CASSWDTGELFF. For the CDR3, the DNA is TGTGCCAGCAGTTGGGACACCGGGGAGCTGTTTTTT.

The CDR3 spells CASSFRKGFTDTQYF. CDR3 bases: TGTGCCAGCAGCTTTAGGAAGGGCTTCACAGATACGCAGTATTTT. The J gene is TRBJ2-3, the V gene TRBV7-2, with D unclear. The CDR3 is 15 residues long. Germline CDR1 SGHTA, CDR2 FQGNSA. Trimming removed 3 bases at V and 2 bases at J, with 12 bases between. Drawing the rest from reference TRBV7-2 and TRBJ2-3, the complete variable domain is GAGVSQSPSNKVTEKGKDVELRCDPISGHTALYWYRQSLGQGLEFLIYFQGNSAPDKSGLPSDRFSAERTGGSVSTLTIQRTQQEDSAVYLCASSFRKGFTDTQYFGPGTRLTVL.

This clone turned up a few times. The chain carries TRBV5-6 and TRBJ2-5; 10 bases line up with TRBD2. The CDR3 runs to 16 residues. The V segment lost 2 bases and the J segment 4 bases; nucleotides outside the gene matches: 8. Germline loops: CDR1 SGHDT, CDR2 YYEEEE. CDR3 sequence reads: CASSFRSGRARETQYF. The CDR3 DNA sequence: TGTGCCAGCAGCTTTCGGAGCGGGAGGGCTCGAGAGACCCAGTACTTC.

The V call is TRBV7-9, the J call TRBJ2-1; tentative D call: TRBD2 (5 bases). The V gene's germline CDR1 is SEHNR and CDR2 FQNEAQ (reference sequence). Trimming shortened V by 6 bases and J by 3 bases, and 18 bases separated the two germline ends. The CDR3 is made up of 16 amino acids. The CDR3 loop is CASRSYGEGSYNEQFF. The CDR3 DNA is TGTGCCAGCAGGTCTTACGGTGAGGGCAGCTACAATGAGCAGTTCTTC.

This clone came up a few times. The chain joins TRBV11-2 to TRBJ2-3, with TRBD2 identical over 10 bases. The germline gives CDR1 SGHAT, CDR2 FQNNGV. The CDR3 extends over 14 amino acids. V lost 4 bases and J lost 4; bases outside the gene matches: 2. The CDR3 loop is CASSSGLAADTQYF. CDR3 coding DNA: TGTGCCAGCAGCTCCGGACTAGCGGCAGATACGCAGTATTTT.

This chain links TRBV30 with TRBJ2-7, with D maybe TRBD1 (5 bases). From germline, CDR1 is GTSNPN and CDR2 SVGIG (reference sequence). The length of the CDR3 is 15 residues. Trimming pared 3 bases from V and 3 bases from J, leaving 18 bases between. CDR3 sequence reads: CAWSYLTEINYEQYF. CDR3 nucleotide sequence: TGTGCCTGGAGCTACCTGACAGAGATAAACTACGAGCAGTACTTC.

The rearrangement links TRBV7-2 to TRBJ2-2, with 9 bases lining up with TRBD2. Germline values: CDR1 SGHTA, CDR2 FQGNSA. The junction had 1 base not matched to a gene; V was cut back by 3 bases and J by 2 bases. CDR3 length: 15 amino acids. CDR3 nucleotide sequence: TGTGCCAGCAGCTTCCTAGCGGGAAACACCGGGGAGCTGTTTTTT. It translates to CASSFLAGNTGELFF.

The CDR3 loop reads CAWSEPVRTDTQYF. For the CDR3, the DNA is TGTGCCTGGAGTGAGCCCGTCCGCACAGATACGCAGTATTTT. The rearrangement joins TRBV30 to TRBJ2-3; D is unclear. V was shortened by 1 base and J by 1 base, with 9 bases between the two germline ends. This CDR3 spans 14 amino acids. Germline V CDR1 and CDR2: GTSNPN, SVGIG (reference sequence).

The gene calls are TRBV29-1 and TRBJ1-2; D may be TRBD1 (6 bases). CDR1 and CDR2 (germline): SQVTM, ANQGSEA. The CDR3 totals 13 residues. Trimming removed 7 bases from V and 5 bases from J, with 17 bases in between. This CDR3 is CSAGAGPTYGYTF. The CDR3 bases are TGCAGCGCGGGGGCAGGGCCGACTTATGGCTACACCTTC.